This TCR beta chain originates from a study of circulating CD8 cells and anti-PD-1 response in melanoma. Study-wide findings and caveats: Most experiments lacked replicates.

The CDR3 consists of 16 residues. Germline V gene data show CDR1 as MDHEN and CDR2 as SYDVKM. After removal of 5 bases from V and 2 bases from J, the junction contained 8 bases not matched to a gene. A remark on this clonotype: Its antigen is currently unknown.

TCR libraries were prepared from 15 ng of total RNA with the QIAseq Immune Repertoire TCR panel. TCRdb re-derived calls from the reads in MiXCR, one entry per CDR3 protein. Of about 600 distinct CDR3 sequences in the sample, approximately 10% were seen once. From live CD3+CD8+TCRalphabeta+ cells, four PD-1 and/or TIGIT subsets were sorted. V gene TRBV28 combines with J gene TRBJ2-5; 10 bases align to TRBD2. The clonotype originates from a human donor with melanoma. The input for sequencing was CD8+ T cells from PBMCs, taken at baseline or after one month of anti-PD-1 therapy (not recorded which). In DNA, the CDR3 is TGTGCCAGCAGTCCGGAACTAGCGGGGCTTCAAGAGACCCAGTACTTC. It translates to CASSPELAGLQETQYF.